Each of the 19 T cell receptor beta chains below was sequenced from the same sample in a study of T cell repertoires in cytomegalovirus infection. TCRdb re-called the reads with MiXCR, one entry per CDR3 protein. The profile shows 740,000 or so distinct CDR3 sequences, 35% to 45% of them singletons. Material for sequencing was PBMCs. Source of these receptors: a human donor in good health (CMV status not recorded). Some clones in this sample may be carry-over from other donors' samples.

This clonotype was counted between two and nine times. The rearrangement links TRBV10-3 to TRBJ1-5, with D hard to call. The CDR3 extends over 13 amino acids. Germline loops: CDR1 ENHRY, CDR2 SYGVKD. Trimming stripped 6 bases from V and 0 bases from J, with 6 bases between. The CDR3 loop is CAISRDSNQPQHF. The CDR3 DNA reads TGTGCCATCAGCCGGGATAGCAATCAGCCCCAGCATTTT.

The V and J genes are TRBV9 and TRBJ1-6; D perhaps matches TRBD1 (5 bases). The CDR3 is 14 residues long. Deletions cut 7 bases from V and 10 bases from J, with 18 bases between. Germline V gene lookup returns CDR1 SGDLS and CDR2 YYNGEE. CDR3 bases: TGTGCCAGCGGCCAAGACAGCGCTCGGTCACCCCTCCACTTT. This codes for CASGQDSARSPLHF.

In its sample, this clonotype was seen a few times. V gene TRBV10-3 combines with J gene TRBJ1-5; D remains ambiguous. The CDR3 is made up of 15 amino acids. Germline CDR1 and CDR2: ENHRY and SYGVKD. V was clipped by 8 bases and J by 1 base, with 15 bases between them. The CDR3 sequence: CAISQSDSSNQPQHF. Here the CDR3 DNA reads TGTGCCATCTCACAGAGCGATTCCAGCAATCAGCCCCAGCATTTT.

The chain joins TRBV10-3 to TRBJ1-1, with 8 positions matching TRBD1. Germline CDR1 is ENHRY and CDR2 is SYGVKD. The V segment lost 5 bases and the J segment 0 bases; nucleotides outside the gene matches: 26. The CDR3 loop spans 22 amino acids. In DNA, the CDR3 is TGTGCCATCAGTCAACTAACCCTACGACAGGGGCAAATGAGGGACATGAACACTGAAGCTTTCTTT. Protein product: CAISQLTLRQGQMRDMNTEAFF.

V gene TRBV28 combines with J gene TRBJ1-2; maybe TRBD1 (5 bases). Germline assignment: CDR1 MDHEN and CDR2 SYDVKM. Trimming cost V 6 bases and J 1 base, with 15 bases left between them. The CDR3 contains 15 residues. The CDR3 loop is CASSPSGTYNYGYTF. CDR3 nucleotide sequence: TGTGCCAGCAGCCCTTCGGGGACCTATAACTATGGCTACACCTTC.

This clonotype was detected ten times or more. In DNA form, the CDR3 reads TGCGCCAGCAGCCAAGAGGTCGATACGGATCTGAATGGCTACACCTTC. Translating gives CASSQEVDTDLNGYTF. This chain connects TRBV4-1 to TRBJ1-2; the D is unclear. This CDR3 is built from 16 residues. Trimming left V 0 bases short and J 6 bases short, with 17 bases between. Germline V gives CDR1 MGHRA, CDR2 YSYEKL.

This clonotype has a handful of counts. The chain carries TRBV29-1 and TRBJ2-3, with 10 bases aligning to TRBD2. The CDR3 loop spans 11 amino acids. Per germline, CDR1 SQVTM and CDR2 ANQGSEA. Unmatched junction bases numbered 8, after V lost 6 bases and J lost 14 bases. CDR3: CSVQLAGRWYF. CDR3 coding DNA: TGCAGCGTCCAACTAGCGGGACGTTGGTATTTT.

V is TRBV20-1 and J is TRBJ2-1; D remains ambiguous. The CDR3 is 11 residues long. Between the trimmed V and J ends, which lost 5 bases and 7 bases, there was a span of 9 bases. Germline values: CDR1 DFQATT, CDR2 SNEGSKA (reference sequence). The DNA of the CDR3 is TGCAGTGCTTACCCCGGAAATGAGCAGTTCTTC. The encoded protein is CSAYPGNEQFF.

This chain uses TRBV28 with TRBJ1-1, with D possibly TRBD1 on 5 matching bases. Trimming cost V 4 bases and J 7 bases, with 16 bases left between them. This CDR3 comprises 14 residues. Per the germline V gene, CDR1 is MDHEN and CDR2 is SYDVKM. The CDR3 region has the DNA TGTGCCAGCAGTTCCAGGGACTTCCCACATGAAGCTTTCTTT. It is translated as CASSSRDFPHEAFF.

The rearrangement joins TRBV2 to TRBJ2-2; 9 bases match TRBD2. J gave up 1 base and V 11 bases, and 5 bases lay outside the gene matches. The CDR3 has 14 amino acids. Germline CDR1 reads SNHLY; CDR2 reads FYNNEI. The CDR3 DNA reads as TGTGCCGGGCAGACTAGCGGGAACACCGGGGAGCTGTTTTTT. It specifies CAGQTSGNTGELFF.

CDR3 in amino acids: CASSLGGIRNEQFF. CDR3 DNA: TGTGCCAGCAGCTTAGGCGGGATACGCAATGAGCAGTTCTTC. The rearrangement uses TRBV7-9 and TRBJ2-1; the D gene is possibly TRBD2 (6 bases). CDR3 length: 14 residues. V was cut by 1 base and J by 6 bases, with 10 bases left in between. Looked up from germline, CDR1 is SEHNR and CDR2 is FQNEAQ (reference sequence).

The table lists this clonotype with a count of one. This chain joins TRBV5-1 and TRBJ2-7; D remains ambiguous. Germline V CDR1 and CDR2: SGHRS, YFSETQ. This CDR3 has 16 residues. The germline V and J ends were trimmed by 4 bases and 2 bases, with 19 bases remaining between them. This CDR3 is CASSPTGPLDAYEQYF. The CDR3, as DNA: TGCGCCAGCAGCCCGACCGGGCCCTTAGACGCCTACGAGCAGTACTTC.

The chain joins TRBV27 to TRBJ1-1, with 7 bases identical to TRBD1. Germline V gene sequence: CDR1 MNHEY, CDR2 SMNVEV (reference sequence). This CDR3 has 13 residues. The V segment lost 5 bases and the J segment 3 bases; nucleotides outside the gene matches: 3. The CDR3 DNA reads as TGTGCCAGCAGTAGGGGGCCCCACACTGAAGCTTTCTTT. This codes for CASSRGPHTEAFF.

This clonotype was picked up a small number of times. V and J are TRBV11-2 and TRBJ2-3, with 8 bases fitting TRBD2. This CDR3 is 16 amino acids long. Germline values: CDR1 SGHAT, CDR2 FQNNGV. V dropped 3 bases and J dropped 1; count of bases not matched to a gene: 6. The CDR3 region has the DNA TGTGCCAGCAGCTTTCCCACGGGAGGGGGCACAGATACGCAGTATTTT. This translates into CASSFPTGGGTDTQYF.

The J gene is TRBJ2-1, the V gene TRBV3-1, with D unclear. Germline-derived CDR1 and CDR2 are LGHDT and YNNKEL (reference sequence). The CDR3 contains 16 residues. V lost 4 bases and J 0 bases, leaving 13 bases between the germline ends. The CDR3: CASSRDGSFSYNEQFF. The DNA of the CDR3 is TGTGCCAGCAGCCGTGACGGCAGCTTCTCCTACAATGAGCAGTTCTTC.

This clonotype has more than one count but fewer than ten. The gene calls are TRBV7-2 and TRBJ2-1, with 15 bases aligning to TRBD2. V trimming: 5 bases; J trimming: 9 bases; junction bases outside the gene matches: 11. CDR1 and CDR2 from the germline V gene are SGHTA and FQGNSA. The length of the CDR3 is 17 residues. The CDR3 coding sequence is TGTGCCAGCAGCCCCCCCGGACTAGCGGGAGGGAATGGTGAGCAGTTCTTC. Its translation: CASSPPGLAGGNGEQFF.

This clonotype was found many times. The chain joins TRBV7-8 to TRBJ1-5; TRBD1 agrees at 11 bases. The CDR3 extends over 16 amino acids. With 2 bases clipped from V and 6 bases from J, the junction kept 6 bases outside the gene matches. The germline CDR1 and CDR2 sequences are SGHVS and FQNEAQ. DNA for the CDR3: TGTGCCAGCAGCTTATGGTTCGGACAGGGGGCTCAGCCCCAGCATTTT. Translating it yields CASSLWFGQGAQPQHF.

CDR3 in DNA: TGTGCCACCAGCAGAGACCCTACCTTGCGATCGGACCGCTATGGCTACACCTTC. Its translation is CATSRDPTLRSDRYGYTF. V and J are TRBV15 and TRBJ1-2; no clear D gene. Trimming shortened V by 0 bases and J by 4 bases, and 21 bases separated the two germline ends. CDR1 is LNHNV and CDR2 is YYDKDF in the germline V gene (reference sequence). This CDR3 region has 18 residues. Looking up the rest from reference TRBV15 and TRBJ1-2 gives the full variable domain: DAMVIQNPRYQVTQFGKPVTLSCSQTLNHNVMYWYQQKSSQAPKLLFHYYDKDFNNEADTPDNFQSRRPNTSFCFLDIRSPGLGDTAMYLCATSRDPTLRSDRYGYTFGSGTRLTVV.

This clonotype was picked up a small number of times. Written as DNA, the CDR3 is TGTGCCAGCAGTGAAGGTTTCCGCGGAGAGACCCAGTACTTC. It yields the protein CASSEGFRGETQYF. The chain couples TRBV6-1 to TRBJ2-5; D call uncertain. Germline-derived CDR1 and CDR2 are MNHNS and SASEGT. The ends were cut back, 1 base at V and 4 bases at J, with 10 bases in the middle. CDR3 length equals 14 residues.